This record covers a single TCR beta chain. The target antigen is unknown. The data belong to a study of T cell responses to AZD1222 COVID-19 vaccine. Findings and limits, study-wide: Reports say nearly half of spike-specific TCRs go after unmutated variant regions. Dominant CD4 TCR responses targeted spike regions 160-218 and 743-854. Among the donors, most were white British and more were female, and clonal diversity was possibly underestimated.

The CDR3 length is 16 residues. Assay used: immunoSEQ multiplex PCR; TCRdb lists only in-frame clones, some missing. The sample records about 100,000 clones, about 87% being singletons. This receptor was obtained from an adult in good health. The source was peripheral blood, collected on day 0 of AZD1222 vaccination. This chain joins TRBV21-1 and TRBJ1-5; whether TRBD1, the table's D call, matches the DNA was not checked. TRBV21-1 is a recognized pseudogene. The CDR3 loop reads CASSKVDREGNQPQHF. CDR3 nucleotides: TGTGCCAGCAGCAAAGTTGACAGGGAGGGCAATCAGCCCCAGCATTTT.